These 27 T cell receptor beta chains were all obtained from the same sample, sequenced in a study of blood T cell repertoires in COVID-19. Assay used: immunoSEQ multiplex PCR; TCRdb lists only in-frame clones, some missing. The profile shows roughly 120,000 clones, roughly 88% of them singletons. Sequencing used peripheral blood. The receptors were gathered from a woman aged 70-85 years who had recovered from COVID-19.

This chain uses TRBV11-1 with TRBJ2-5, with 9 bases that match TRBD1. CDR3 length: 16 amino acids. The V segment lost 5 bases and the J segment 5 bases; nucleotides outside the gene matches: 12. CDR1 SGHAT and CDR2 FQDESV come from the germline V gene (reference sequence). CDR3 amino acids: CASSPLQGQGIETQYF. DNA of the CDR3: TGTGCCAGCAGCCCCCTACAGGGACAGGGTATTGAGACCCAGTACTTC. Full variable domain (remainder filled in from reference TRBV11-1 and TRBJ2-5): EAEVAQSPRYKITEKSQAVAFWCDPISGHATLYWYRQILGQGPELLVQFQDESVVDDSQLPKDRFSAERLKGVDSTLKIQPAELGDSAMYLCASSPLQGQGIETQYFGPGTRLLVL.

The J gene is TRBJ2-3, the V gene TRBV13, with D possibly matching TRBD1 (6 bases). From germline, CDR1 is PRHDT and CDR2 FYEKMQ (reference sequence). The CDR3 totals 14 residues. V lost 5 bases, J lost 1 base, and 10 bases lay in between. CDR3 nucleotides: TGTGCCAGCAGCGCACGGACAGGCACAGATACGCAGTATTTT. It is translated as CASSARTGTDTQYF.

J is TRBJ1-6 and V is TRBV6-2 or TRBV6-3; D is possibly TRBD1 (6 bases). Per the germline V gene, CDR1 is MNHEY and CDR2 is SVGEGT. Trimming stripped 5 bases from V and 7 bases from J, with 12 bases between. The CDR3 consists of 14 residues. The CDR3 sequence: CASSKDSQNSPLHF. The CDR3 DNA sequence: TGTGCCAGCAGTAAGGACAGCCAGAATTCACCCCTCCACTTT.

For the CDR3, the DNA is TGTGCCAGCAGCGTAGCGACAGGGGGAAATGAAAAACTGTTTTTT. Translation: CASSVATGGNEKLFF. J is TRBJ1-4 and V is TRBV9; 9 bases are shared with TRBD1. This CDR3 has 15 residues. Germline V lookup: CDR1 SGDLS, CDR2 YYNGEE. V lost 0 bases, J lost 5 bases, and 2 bases stayed unmatched.

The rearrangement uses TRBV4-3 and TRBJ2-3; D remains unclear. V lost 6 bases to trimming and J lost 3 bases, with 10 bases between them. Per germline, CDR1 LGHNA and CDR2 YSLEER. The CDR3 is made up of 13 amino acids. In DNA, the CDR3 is TGCGCCAGCAGTAACAGCCTTACAGATACGCAGTATTTT. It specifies CASSNSLTDTQYF.

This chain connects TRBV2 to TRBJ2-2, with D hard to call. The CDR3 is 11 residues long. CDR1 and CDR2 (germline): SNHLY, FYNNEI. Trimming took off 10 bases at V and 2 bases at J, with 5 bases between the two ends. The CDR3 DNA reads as TGTGCCAACTCCAACACCGGGGAGCTGTTTTTT. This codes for CANSNTGELFF.

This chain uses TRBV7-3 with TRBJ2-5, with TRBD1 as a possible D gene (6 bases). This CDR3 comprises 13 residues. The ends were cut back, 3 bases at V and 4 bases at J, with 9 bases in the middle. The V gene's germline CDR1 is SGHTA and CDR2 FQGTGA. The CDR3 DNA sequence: TGTGCCAGCAGCTTTAGCAGGGGAGAGACCCAGTACTTC. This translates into CASSFSRGETQYF.

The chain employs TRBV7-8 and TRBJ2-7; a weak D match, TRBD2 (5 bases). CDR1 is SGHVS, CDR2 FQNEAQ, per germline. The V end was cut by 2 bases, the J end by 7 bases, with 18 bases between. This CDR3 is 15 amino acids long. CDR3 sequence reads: CASSLRALMTGEQYF. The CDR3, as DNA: TGTGCCAGCAGCTTAAGGGCCCTAATGACGGGGGAGCAGTACTTC.

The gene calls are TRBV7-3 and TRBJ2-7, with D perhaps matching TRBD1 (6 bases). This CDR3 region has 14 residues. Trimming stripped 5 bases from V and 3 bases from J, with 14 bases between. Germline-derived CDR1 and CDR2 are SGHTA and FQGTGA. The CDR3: CASSQTGQYYEQYF. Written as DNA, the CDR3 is TGTGCCAGCAGCCAGACGGGACAATACTACGAGCAGTACTTC.

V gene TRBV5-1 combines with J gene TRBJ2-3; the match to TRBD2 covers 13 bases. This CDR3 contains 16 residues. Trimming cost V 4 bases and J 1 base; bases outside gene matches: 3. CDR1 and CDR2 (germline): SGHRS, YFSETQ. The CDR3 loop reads CASSGGLAGRTDTQYF. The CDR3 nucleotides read TGCGCCAGCAGCGGGGGACTAGCGGGGCGCACAGATACGCAGTATTTT.

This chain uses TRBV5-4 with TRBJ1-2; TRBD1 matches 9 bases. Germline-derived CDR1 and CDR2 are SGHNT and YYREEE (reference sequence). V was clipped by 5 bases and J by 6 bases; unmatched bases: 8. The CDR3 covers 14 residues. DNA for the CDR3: TGTGCCAGCAGACAGAACAGGGGGCTTGATGGCTACACCTTC. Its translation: CASRQNRGLDGYTF.

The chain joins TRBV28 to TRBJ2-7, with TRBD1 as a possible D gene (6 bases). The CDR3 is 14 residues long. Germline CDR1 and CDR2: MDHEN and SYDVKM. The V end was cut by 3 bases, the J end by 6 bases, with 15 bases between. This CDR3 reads CASSFPSQGSEQYF. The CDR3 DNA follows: TGTGCCAGCAGTTTTCCCTCTCAGGGGAGCGAGCAGTACTTC. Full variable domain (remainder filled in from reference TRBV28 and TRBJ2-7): DVKVTQSSRYLVKRTGEKVFLECVQDMDHENMFWYRQDPGLGLRLIYFSYDVKMKEKGDIPEGYSVSREKKERFSLILESASTNQTSMYLCASSFPSQGSEQYFGPGTRLTVT.

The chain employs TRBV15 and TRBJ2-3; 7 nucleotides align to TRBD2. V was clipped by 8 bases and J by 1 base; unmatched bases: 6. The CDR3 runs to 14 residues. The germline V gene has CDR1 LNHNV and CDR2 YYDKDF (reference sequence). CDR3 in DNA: TGTGCCACCGTCCGGGGGGTGGGCACAGATACGCAGTATTTT. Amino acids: CATVRGVGTDTQYF.

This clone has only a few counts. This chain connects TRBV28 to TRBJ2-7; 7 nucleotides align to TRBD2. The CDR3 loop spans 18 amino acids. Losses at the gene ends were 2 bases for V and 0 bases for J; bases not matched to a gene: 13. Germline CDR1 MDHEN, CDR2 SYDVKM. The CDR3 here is CASSLPFTAGVSSYEQYF. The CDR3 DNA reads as TGTGCCAGCAGTTTACCCTTCACCGCGGGGGTTTCCTCCTACGAGCAGTACTTC.

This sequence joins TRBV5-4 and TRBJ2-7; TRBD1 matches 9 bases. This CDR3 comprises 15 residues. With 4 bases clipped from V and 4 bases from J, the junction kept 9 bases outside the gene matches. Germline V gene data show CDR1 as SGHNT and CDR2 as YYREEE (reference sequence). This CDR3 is CASSVRGQGRYEQYF. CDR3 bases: TGTGCCAGCAGCGTTCGGGGACAGGGTAGATACGAGCAGTACTTC.

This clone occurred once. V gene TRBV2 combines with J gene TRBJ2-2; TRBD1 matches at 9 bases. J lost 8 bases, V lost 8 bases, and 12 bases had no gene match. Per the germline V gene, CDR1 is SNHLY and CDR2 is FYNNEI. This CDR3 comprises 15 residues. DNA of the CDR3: TGTGCCAGCTCGGGTGACAGGGGGAACGGGGGGGAGCTGTTTTTT. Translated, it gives CASSGDRGNGGELFF. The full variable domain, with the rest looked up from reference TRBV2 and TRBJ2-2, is EPEVTQTPSHQVTQMGQEVILRCVPISNHLYFYWYRQILGQKVEFLVSFYNNEISEKSEIFDDQFSVERPDGSNFTLKIRSTKLEDSAMYFCASSGDRGNGGELFFGEGSRLTVL.

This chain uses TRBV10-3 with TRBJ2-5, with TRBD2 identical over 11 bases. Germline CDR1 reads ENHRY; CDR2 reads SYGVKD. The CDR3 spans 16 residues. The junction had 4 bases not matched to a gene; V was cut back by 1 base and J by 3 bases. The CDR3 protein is CAISEYATSGEETQYF. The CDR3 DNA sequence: TGTGCCATCAGTGAGTATGCGACTAGCGGGGAAGAGACCCAGTACTTC.

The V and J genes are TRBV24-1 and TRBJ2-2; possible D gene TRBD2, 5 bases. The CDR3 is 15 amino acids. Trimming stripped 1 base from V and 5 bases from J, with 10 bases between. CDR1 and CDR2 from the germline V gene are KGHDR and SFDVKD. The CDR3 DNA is TGTGCCACCAGTGATTTCCGGGATTATACCGGGGAGCTGTTTTTT. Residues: CATSDFRDYTGELFF.

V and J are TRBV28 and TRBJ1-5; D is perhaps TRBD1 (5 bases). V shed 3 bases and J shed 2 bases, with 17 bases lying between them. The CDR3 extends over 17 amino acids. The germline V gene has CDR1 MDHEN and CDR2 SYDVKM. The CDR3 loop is CASSFGGGGTGNQPQHF. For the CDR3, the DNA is TGTGCCAGCAGTTTTGGCGGGGGGGGAACGGGCAATCAGCCCCAGCATTTT.

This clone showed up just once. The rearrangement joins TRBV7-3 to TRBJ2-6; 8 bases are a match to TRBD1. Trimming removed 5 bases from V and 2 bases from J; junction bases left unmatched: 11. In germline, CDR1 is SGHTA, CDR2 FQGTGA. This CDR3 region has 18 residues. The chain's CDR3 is CASSPTTGERPGANVLTF. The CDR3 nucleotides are TGTGCCAGCAGCCCTACGACAGGGGAGAGGCCTGGGGCCAACGTCCTGACTTTC.

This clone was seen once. The CDR3 sequence is CASSLGETQETQYF. CDR3 coding DNA: TGTGCCAGCAGCTTGGGAGAAACCCAAGAGACCCAGTACTTC. J is TRBJ2-5 and V is TRBV5-6; no clear D. The germline CDR1 and CDR2 sequences are SGHDT and YYEEEE. Trimming left V 0 bases short and J 1 base short, with 7 bases between. There are 14 residues in the CDR3.

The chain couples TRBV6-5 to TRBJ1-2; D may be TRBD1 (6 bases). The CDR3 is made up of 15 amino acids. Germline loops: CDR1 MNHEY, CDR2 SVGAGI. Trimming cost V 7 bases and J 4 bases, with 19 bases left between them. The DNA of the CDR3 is TGTGCCAGCACCTTACTCCGACAGGCGTTCTATGGCTACACCTTC. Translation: CASTLLRQAFYGYTF.

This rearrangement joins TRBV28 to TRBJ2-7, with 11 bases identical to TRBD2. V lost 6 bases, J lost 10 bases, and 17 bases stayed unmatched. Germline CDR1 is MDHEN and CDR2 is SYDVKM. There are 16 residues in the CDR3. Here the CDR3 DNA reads TGTGCCAGCAGCCCGCCCGGGACTAGCGGCGTAACCCACCAGTACTTC. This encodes CASSPPGTSGVTHQYF.

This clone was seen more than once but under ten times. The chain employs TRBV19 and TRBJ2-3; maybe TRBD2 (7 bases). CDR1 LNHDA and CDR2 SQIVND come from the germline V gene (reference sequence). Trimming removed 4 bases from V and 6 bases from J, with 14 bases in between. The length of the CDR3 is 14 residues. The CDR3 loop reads CASSSGRGGDTQYF. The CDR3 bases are TGTGCCAGTAGTAGCGGGAGAGGGGGGGATACGCAGTATTTT. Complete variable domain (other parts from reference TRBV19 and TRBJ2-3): DGGITQSPKYLFRKEGQNVTLSCEQNLNHDAMYWYRQDPGQGLRLIYYSQIVNDFQKGDIAEGYSVSREKKESFPLTVTSAQKNPTAFYLCASSSGRGGDTQYFGPGTRLTVL.

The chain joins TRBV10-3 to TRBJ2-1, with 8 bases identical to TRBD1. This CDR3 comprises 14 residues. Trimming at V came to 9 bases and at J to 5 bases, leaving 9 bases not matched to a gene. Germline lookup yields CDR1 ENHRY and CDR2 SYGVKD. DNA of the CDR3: TGTGCCATTTCCAGGGGACAGGCAGACAATGAGCAGTTCTTC. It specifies CAISRGQADNEQFF.

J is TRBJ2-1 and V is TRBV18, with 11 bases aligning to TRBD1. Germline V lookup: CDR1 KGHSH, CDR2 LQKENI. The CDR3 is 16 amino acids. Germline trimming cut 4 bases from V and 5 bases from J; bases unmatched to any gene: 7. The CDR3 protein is CASSRGQGARNNEQFF. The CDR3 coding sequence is TGTGCCAGCTCACGTGGACAGGGGGCCCGTAACAATGAGCAGTTCTTC.

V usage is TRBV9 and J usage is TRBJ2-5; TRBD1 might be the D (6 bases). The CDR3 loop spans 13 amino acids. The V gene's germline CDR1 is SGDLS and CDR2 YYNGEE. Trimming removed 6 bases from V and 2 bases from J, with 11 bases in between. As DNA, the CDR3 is TGTGCCAGCAACCCACAGGGTCAAGAGACCCAGTACTTC. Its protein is CASNPQGQETQYF.